These T cell receptor beta chains were read from a single sample in a study of blood T cell repertoires in COVID-19. Repertoires were generated with immunoSEQ multiplex PCR, while TCRdb's copy carries only in-frame clones and drops some. In the table there are some 200,000 clones, roughly nine tenths of which are singletons. The sample consisted of PBMCs or T cells enriched from blood (not recorded which). Every receptor here comes from a woman under 30 in a cohort exposed to, infected with or recovered from COVID-19 (not recorded which). CDR3s include the opening cysteine and the closing phenylalanine or tryptophan. The D gene is left open where the match is weak. Where a row states a size, it is once, few, many or the class of an expanded clone; other rows omit it.

- | TRBJ1-2 | - | TRBV7-3 | CASSLTGGGVYGYTF | TGTGCCAGCAGCTTAACCGGCGGGGGTGTATATGGCTACACCTTC
TRBD1 | TRBJ1-2 | - | TRBV4-1 | CASSQGTGVFGYTF | TGCGCCAGCAGCCAAGGGACAGGGGTATTTGGCTACACCTTC
- | TRBJ2-1 | - | TRBV14 | CASSQHGQSYNEQFF | TGTGCCAGCAGCCAACACGGACAGTCGTACAATGAGCAGTTCTTC
- | TRBJ2-5 | - | TRBV19 | CASSTRQQGWETQYF | TGTGCCAGTAGTACCCGACAACAGGGTTGGGAGACCCAGTACTTC
- | TRBJ2-7 | - | TRBV19 | CASSGGQKSPYYEQYF | TGTGCCAGTAGCGGGGGACAGAAAAGCCCTTACTACGAGCAGTACTTC
TRBD2 | TRBJ2-7 | - | TRBV6-1 | CASSELGTSGSYEQYF | TGTGCCAGCAGTGAATTGGGGACTAGCGGGAGCTACGAGCAGTACTTC
- | TRBJ1-2 | - | TRBV11-2 | CASSLQGLGYTF | TGTGCCAGCAGCTTACAGGGGCTTGGCTACACCTTC
- | TRBJ1-3 | - | TRBV6-1 | CASSDGSLGNTIYF | TGTGCCAGCAGTGATGGGAGCTTGGGAAACACCATATATTTT
TRBD1 | TRBJ1-2 | - | TRBV19 | CASSMRGQESNYGYTF | TGTGCCAGTAGTATGAGGGGACAGGAGTCTAACTATGGCTACACCTTC
TRBD1 | TRBJ2-7 | - | TRBV3-1/TRBV3-2 | CASSWDRNYEQYF | TGTGCCAGCAGCTGGGACAGGAACTACGAGCAGTACTTC
- | TRBJ1-2 | - | TRBV7-2 | CASSSFSTYF | TGTGCCAGCAGCTCCTTTTCAACTTACTTC
TRBD1 | TRBJ1-3 | - | TRBV28 | CASSTGGQGGNTIYF | TGTGCCAGCAGCACAGGGGGCCAGGGTGGAAACACCATATATTTT
- | TRBJ1-5 | - | TRBV7-9 | CASSSEAGLRNQPQHF | TGTGCCAGCAGCTCAGAGGCCGGTCTTCGTAATCAGCCCCAGCATTTT
- | TRBJ2-5 | - | TRBV9 | CASSTTSGVETQYF | TGTGCCAGCAGCACGACTAGTGGTGTAGAGACCCAGTACTTC
- | TRBJ2-5 | once | TRBV12-3/TRBV12-4 | CARTYKTQYF | TGTGCCAGGACATATAAGACCCAGTACTTC
- | TRBJ1-2 | - | TRBV4-2 | CASSWGGNGYTF | TGTGCCAGCAGTTGGGGAGGGAATGGCTACACCTTC
TRBD1 | TRBJ1-2 | - | TRBV5-4 | CASSLGGQGYYGYTF | TGTGCCAGCAGCTTGGGGGGACAGGGATACTATGGCTACACCTTC
TRBD1 | TRBJ2-7 | - | TRBV27 | CASSLSGGSYEQYF | TGTGCCAGCAGTTTGTCAGGGGGATCCTACGAGCAGTACTTC
TRBD1 | TRBJ1-2 | - | TRBV5-1 | CASSFSRQGDGYTF | TGCGCCAGCAGCTTCTCGCGACAGGGGGACGGCTACACCTTC
- | TRBJ2-3 | - | TRBV5-1 | CASSLARYSSTDTQYF | TGCGCCAGCAGCTTGGCCCGATACTCTAGCACAGATACGCAGTATTTT
TRBD1 | TRBJ1-1 | - | TRBV11-3 | CASSQGARTEAFF | TGTGCCAGCAGCCAGGGGGCGCGGACTGAAGCTTTCTTT
TRBD1 | TRBJ2-7 | - | TRBV2 | CASSEGGTGIYEQYF | TGTGCCAGCAGTGAGGGTGGGACAGGGATCTACGAGCAGTACTTC
- | TRBJ1-6 | - | TRBV6-5 | CASSFTTGHNSPLHF | TGTGCCAGCAGTTTTACGACAGGTCATAATTCACCCCTCCACTTT
TRBD1 | TRBJ1-4 | - | TRBV3-1/TRBV3-2 | CASSQDPGQLYEKLFF | TGTGCCAGCAGCCAAGATCCGGGACAGTTATACGAAAAACTGTTTTTT
- | TRBJ1-3 | - | TRBV12-3/TRBV12-4 | CASESAGNTIYF | TGTGCATCTGAGTCGGCTGGAAACACCATATATTTT
- | TRBJ1-2 | - | TRBV18 | CASSPLREWEYGYTF | TGTGCCAGCTCACCACTCCGGGAGTGGGAATATGGCTACACCTTC
- | TRBJ1-6 | - | TRBV6-2/TRBV6-3 | CASSYGQGSSPLHF | TGTGCCAGCAGTTACGGCCAGGGCAGTTCACCCCTCCACTTT
- | TRBJ2-1 | - | TRBV7-9 | CASRTLQGNEQFF | TGTGCCAGCAGGACTTTACAGGGCAATGAGCAGTTCTTC
TRBD1 | TRBJ2-7 | - | TRBV6-5 | CASSWASGTGWYEQYF | TGTGCCAGCAGTTGGGCGTCCGGGACAGGGTGGTACGAGCAGTACTTC
- | TRBJ2-3 | few | TRBV10-1 | CASSESLGLDTQYF | TGCGCCAGCAGTGAGTCTCTCGGTTTAGATACGCAGTATTTT
TRBD1 | TRBJ1-2 | - | TRBV6-5 | CASRPDRVAYGYTF | TGTGCCAGCAGACCAGACAGGGTGGCCTATGGCTACACCTTC
- | TRBJ2-2 | - | TRBV19 | CASKLAGINTGELFF | TGTGCCAGTAAACTGGCGGGAATAAACACCGGGGAGCTGTTTTTT